This TCR beta chain was obtained from a study of blood T cell repertoires in COVID-19. CDR1 is GTSNPN, CDR2 SVGIG, per germline (reference sequence). There are 12 residues in the CDR3. V was pared by 3 bases and J by 7 bases, with 12 bases between. Some clones are missing from TCRdb's copy, which holds only in-frame ones; the method was immunoSEQ multiplex PCR. This table has some 250,000 clones, approximately 91% appearing once. Sequenced input: PBMCs or T cells enriched from blood (not recorded which). The TCR was taken from a human donor in a cohort exposed to, infected with or recovered from COVID-19 (not recorded which). The donor label of this sample is uncertain. The chain couples TRBV30 to TRBJ1-2; D is unresolved. This CDR3 reads CAWSATSGGYTF. The CDR3 DNA sequence: TGTGCCTGGAGCGCGACAAGCGGTGGCTACACCTTC.